The 28 T cell receptor beta chains below come from one sample, sequenced in a study of Ad26.COV2.S vaccination and SARS-CoV-2 variants. Treatment of the sample: around 19 received Ad26.COV2.S at low or high dose, single or two shots; roughly 5 received placebo; per-sample allocation not given. Specimens were obtained on day 63 following the first vaccine or placebo injection. Profiled with immunoSEQ multiplex PCR; TCRdb holds only in-frame clones, not every one. This table holds more than 400,000 clones, less than 95% found once. The sequencing here drew on peripheral blood, taken in a trial of Ad26.COV2.S vaccine versus placebo. The source of these receptors is a person between 18 and 65 years old who received the Ad26.COV2.S COVID-19 vaccine or a placebo.

The chain is built from TRBV7-9 and TRBJ1-3; D uncertain. Germline values: CDR1 SEHNR, CDR2 FQNEAQ (reference sequence). The CDR3 is 15 amino acids. The V end lost 0 bases, the J end lost 0 bases, and 6 bases lay between the germline ends. CDR3 nucleotides: TGTGCCAGCAGCTTAGCGCAGATCTCTGGAAACACCATATATTTT. Translated: CASSLAQISGNTIYF.

The chain carries TRBV6-5 and TRBJ2-7, with D unresolved. V was shortened by 5 bases and J by 3 bases, with 5 bases between the two germline ends. Germline V gene data show CDR1 as MNHEY and CDR2 as SVGAGI. The CDR3 spans 11 residues. The DNA of the CDR3 is TGTGCCAGCAGTCCCCTCTACGAGCAGTACTTC. Protein product: CASSPLYEQYF.

A remark on this clone: The identical CDR3 is also encoded by other nucleotide sequences in the sample. The chain couples TRBV7-2 to TRBJ2-2; D is ambiguous. Per germline, CDR1 SGHTA and CDR2 FQGNSA. The CDR3 totals 15 residues. Trimming removed 0 bases at V and 4 bases at J, with 9 bases between. The CDR3 loop reads CASSLAVGSTGELFF. CDR3 sequence (DNA): TGTGCCAGCAGCTTAGCGGTGGGATCCACCGGGGAGCTGTTTTTT.

This chain links TRBV6-6 with TRBJ2-1; 10 bases agree with TRBD1. CDR3 length: 16 amino acids. Germline V gene data show CDR1 as MNHNY and CDR2 as SVGAGI (reference sequence). J lost 4 bases, V lost 7 bases, and 10 bases had no gene match. The CDR3 region is CASTPPRDRGYNEQFF. In nucleotides, the CDR3 is TGTGCCAGCACCCCCCCACGGGACAGGGGTTACAATGAGCAGTTCTTC.

The gene calls are TRBV20-1 and TRBJ1-2, with a weak D call TRBD1 (5 bases). The CDR3 has 12 residues. Per germline, CDR1 DFQATT and CDR2 SNEGSKA (reference sequence). Trimming took off 3 bases at V and 2 bases at J, with 7 bases between the two ends. CDR3 coding DNA: TGCAGTGCTAGTTGGGGGAACTATGGCTACACCTTC. It specifies CSASWGNYGYTF.

V is TRBV11-2 and J is TRBJ2-3; D unresolved. This CDR3 has 15 residues. The V and J ends lost 5 bases and 0 bases respectively, with 12 bases between them. Per germline, CDR1 SGHAT and CDR2 FQNNGV. For the CDR3, the DNA is TGTGCCAGCAGCCCCTATGGGGTGAGCACAGATACGCAGTATTTT. Its translation: CASSPYGVSTDTQYF.

The chain couples TRBV24-1 to TRBJ2-5, with TRBD1 matching 8 bases. The CDR3 is made up of 14 amino acids. After removal of 4 bases from V and 4 bases from J, the junction contained 4 bases not matched to a gene. CDR1 and CDR2 from the germline V gene are KGHDR and SFDVKD. CDR3 in amino acids: CATSEGQGGETQYF. The CDR3, as DNA: TGTGCCACCAGTGAAGGACAGGGTGGAGAGACCCAGTACTTC.

The rearrangement joins TRBV27 to TRBJ2-7; unclear D gene. Trimming cost V 3 bases and J 0 bases, with 15 bases left between them. The CDR3 spans 16 residues. CDR1 is MNHEY and CDR2 is SMNVEV in the germline V gene (reference sequence). The CDR3 loop reads CASSFSLGQSSYEQYF. DNA of the CDR3: TGTGCCAGCAGTTTCTCTCTCGGGCAGAGCTCCTACGAGCAGTACTTC.

The chain recombines TRBV7-2 with TRBJ2-3; TRBD2 matches 12 bases. This CDR3 is 15 amino acids long. Germline trimming cut 2 bases from V and 5 bases from J; bases unmatched to any gene: 2. CDR1 is SGHTA, CDR2 FQGNSA, per germline. The DNA of the CDR3 is TGTGCCAGCAGCTTACTAGCGGGAGGGGGAGATACGCAGTATTTT. This encodes CASSLLAGGGDTQYF.

V is TRBV10-3 and J is TRBJ2-3, with 13 bases lining up with TRBD2. The V and J ends lost 4 bases and 0 bases, in that order; junction bases with no gene match: 10. The CDR3 spans 19 residues. From germline, CDR1 is ENHRY and CDR2 SYGVKD. As DNA, the CDR3 is TGTGCCATCAGTGTAAAATGGACTAGCGGGAGAGAAAGCACAGATACGCAGTATTTT. Translating it yields CAISVKWTSGRESTDTQYF.

The chain is built from TRBV5-4 and TRBJ2-7, with TRBD1 matching 8 bases. Germline assignment: CDR1 SGHNT and CDR2 YYREEE (reference sequence). The CDR3 extends over 15 amino acids. Germline trimming cut 4 bases from V and 6 bases from J; bases unmatched to any gene: 12. CDR3 nucleotide sequence: TGTGCCAGCAGCCTAGGACAGGGCCCTCCTGTCGAGCAGTACTTC. Protein sequence: CASSLGQGPPVEQYF.

This clone was counted a single time. J is TRBJ2-3 and V is TRBV12-3 or TRBV12-4; D remains unclear. The V end lost 6 bases, the J end lost 5 bases, and 6 bases lay between the germline ends. This CDR3 has 11 residues. CDR3 DNA sequence: TGTGCCAGCAGCCTAGTAGATACGCAGTATTTT. Amino acids: CASSLVDTQYF.

This chain connects TRBV2 to TRBJ2-3; TRBD1 matches 7 bases. Unmatched junction bases numbered 6, after V lost 5 bases and J lost 1 base. CDR3 length: 15 residues. Germline CDR1 SNHLY, CDR2 FYNNEI. The CDR3 region has the DNA TGTGCCAGCAGTCGGGACAGAAGCCGCACAGATACGCAGTATTTT. Its protein product is CASSRDRSRTDTQYF.

This clone was seen just once. The rearrangement uses TRBV18 and TRBJ1-3; a possible D gene is TRBD1 (5 bases). V dropped 3 bases and J dropped 3 bases, with 12 bases sitting between them. This CDR3 has 15 amino acids. The germline CDR1 and CDR2 sequences are KGHSH and LQKENI. The CDR3, as DNA: TGTGCCAGCTCACCGTCGGGGCGCGGTGGAAACACCATATATTTT. Protein sequence: CASSPSGRGGNTIYF.

The V gene is TRBV7-9, the J gene TRBJ2-6, with D hard to call. V lost 4 bases, J lost 4 bases, and 2 bases lay in between. Per the germline V gene, CDR1 is SEHNR and CDR2 is FQNEAQ (reference sequence). CDR3 length: 12 amino acids. This CDR3 reads CASSSGANVLTF. The CDR3 bases are TGTGCCAGCAGCTCGGGGGCCAACGTCCTGACTTTC.

The rearrangement joins TRBV9 to TRBJ1-4; tentative D call: TRBD1 (5 bases). There are 15 residues in the CDR3. Germline values: CDR1 SGDLS, CDR2 YYNGEE. V lost 4 bases and J lost 7, with 17 bases in between. The CDR3 nucleotides read TGTGCCAGCAGCCTCCGGGACTCCCGAACTGAAAAACTGTTTTTT. This codes for CASSLRDSRTEKLFF.

This chain links TRBV4-3 with TRBJ1-4, with D possibly being TRBD1 (5 bases). Trimming removed 0 bases from V and 6 bases from J, with 11 bases in between. This CDR3 has 15 amino acids. Per the germline V gene, CDR1 is LGHNA and CDR2 is YSLEER. The CDR3 DNA sequence: TGCGCCAGCAGCCAAGATCCGGGGGTAGATGAAAAACTGTTTTTT. Translated: CASSQDPGVDEKLFF.

This chain connects TRBV28 to TRBJ1-5, with a weak D call TRBD1 (6 bases). This CDR3 is built from 15 residues. Germline-derived CDR1 and CDR2 are MDHEN and SYDVKM. Trimming stripped 10 bases from V and 2 bases from J, with 18 bases between. CDR3 sequence reads: CATAYRGLGNQPQHF. The DNA of the CDR3 is TGTGCCACCGCTTACCGGGGGCTCGGCAATCAGCCCCAGCATTTT.

V and J are TRBV7-9 and TRBJ2-2; TRBD1 might be the D (6 bases). Deletions cut 5 bases from V and 5 bases from J, with 12 bases between. Germline loops: CDR1 SEHNR, CDR2 FQNEAQ (reference sequence). CDR3 length: 14 amino acids. The CDR3, as DNA: TGTGCCAGCAGCGGAAGGACAGTTACCGGGGAGCTGTTTTTT. Protein sequence: CASSGRTVTGELFF.

This chain links TRBV5-6 with TRBJ2-7; D is perhaps TRBD2 (5 bases). Germline assignment: CDR1 SGHDT and CDR2 YYEEEE. This CDR3 has 16 amino acids. Trimming shortened V by 5 bases and J by 3 bases, and 21 bases separated the two germline ends. The CDR3 sequence is CASRLGSSNRFYEQYF. CDR3 coding DNA: TGTGCCAGCAGACTGGGGAGCTCCAATAGATTCTACGAGCAGTACTTC.

There are a few counts of this clone. The gene calls are TRBV5-6 and TRBJ2-7, with D possibly being TRBD1 (5 bases). Germline lookup yields CDR1 SGHDT and CDR2 YYEEEE. V was shortened by 4 bases and J by 4 bases, with 21 bases between the two germline ends. This CDR3 has 16 amino acids. CDR3 DNA sequence: TGTGCCAGCAGCCCAACAGGCCGTCGGGTCTCATACGAGCAGTACTTC. Its protein is CASSPTGRRVSYEQYF.

The sample holds one count of this clone. This sequence joins TRBV19 and TRBJ2-3; 9 bases agree with TRBD1. There are 16 residues in the CDR3. Germline assignment: CDR1 LNHDA and CDR2 SQIVND (reference sequence). Trimming removed 3 bases from V and 3 bases from J; junction bases left unmatched: 7. CDR3 nucleotide sequence: TGTGCCAGTAGTATGACCCCGACAGGGGGGACAGATACGCAGTATTTT. This gives the protein CASSMTPTGGTDTQYF.

V gene TRBV27 combines with J gene TRBJ2-1; D might be TRBD1 or TRBD2, each matching 5 bases. There are 18 residues in the CDR3. Trimming pared 1 base from V and 0 bases from J, leaving 16 bases between. The germline gives CDR1 MNHEY, CDR2 SMNVEV (reference sequence). The CDR3 DNA is TGTGCCAGCAGTTTATTCCAGGTACGGGGCAGCTCCTACAATGAGCAGTTCTTC. It specifies CASSLFQVRGSSYNEQFF.

V is TRBV20-1 and J is TRBJ2-3; TRBD2 matches at 16 bases. The CDR3 consists of 15 residues. The V and J ends lost 3 bases and 7 bases, in that order; junction bases with no gene match: 4. Germline CDR1 reads DFQATT; CDR2 reads SNEGSKA (reference sequence). CDR3 residues: CSASAGLAGGNTQYF. The CDR3 DNA reads TGCAGTGCTAGTGCGGGACTAGCGGGAGGGAATACGCAGTATTTT.

This clone was detected only once. This sequence joins TRBV6-5 and TRBJ2-5; D unresolved. Germline V lookup: CDR1 MNHEY, CDR2 SVGAGI. The CDR3 runs 13 residues. V lost 8 bases, J lost 4 bases, and 14 bases lay in between. CDR3 nucleotides: TGTGCCAGCGCCGGGTCCCGGAGAGAGACCCAGTACTTC. Its translation: CASAGSRRETQYF.

This clone was observed once. The chain has TRBV27 and TRBJ2-2; no clear D. From germline, CDR1 is MNHEY and CDR2 SMNVEV (reference sequence). Between the trimmed V and J ends, which lost 7 bases and 3 bases, there was a span of 9 bases. CDR3 length: 13 amino acids. The CDR3 loop is CASTLPHTGELFF. The CDR3 DNA reads as TGTGCCAGCACTCTACCCCACACCGGGGAGCTGTTTTTT.

The chain links TRBV5-1 to TRBJ1-1, with D possibly being TRBD1 (6 bases). Germline loops: CDR1 SGHRS, CDR2 YFSETQ. The CDR3 sequence is 13 residues long. V lost 7 bases, J lost 5 bases, and 15 bases lay in between. Here the CDR3 reads CASCTGAQTEAFF. The DNA of the CDR3 is TGCGCCAGCTGCACGGGGGCGCAAACTGAAGCTTTCTTT.

In its sample, this clone was seen once. The chain joins TRBV5-6 to TRBJ2-1; 8 bases map to TRBD2. The CDR3 runs 17 residues. The junction had 9 bases not matched to a gene; V was cut back by 0 bases and J by 4 bases. Germline V lookup: CDR1 SGHDT, CDR2 YYEEEE. The CDR3 DNA is TGTGCCAGCAGCTTGGAGGGTAGCGGGACGGAGTACAATGAGCAGTTCTTC. This translates into CASSLEGSGTEYNEQFF. Together with reference TRBV5-6 and TRBJ2-1, the CDR3 gives the full variable domain: DAGVTQSPTHLIKTRGQQVTLRCSPKSGHDTVSWYQQALGQGPQFIFQYYEEEERQRGNFPDRFSGHQFPNYSSELNVNALLLGDSALYLCASSLEGSGTEYNEQFFGPGTRLTVL.